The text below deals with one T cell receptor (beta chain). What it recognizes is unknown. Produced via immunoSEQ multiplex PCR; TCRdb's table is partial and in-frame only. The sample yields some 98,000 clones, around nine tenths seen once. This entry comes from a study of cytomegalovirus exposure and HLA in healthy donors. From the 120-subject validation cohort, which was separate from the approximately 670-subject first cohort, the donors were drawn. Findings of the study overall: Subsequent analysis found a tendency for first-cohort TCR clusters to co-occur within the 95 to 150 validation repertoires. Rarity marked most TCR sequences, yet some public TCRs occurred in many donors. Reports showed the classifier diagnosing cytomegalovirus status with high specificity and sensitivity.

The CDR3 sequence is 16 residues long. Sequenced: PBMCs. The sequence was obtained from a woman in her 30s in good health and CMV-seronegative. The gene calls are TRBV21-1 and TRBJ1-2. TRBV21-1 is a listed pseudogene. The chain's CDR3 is CASSKICGGNNYGYTF. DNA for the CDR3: TGTGCCAGCAGCAAGATCTGTGGAGGTAATAACTATGGCTACACCTTC.